Below, 10 T cell receptor beta chains from the same sample are listed, as sequenced in a study of blood T cell repertoires in COVID-19. TCRdb's table, derived via immunoSEQ multiplex PCR, lists solely in-frame clones and lacks some. The sample holds some 32,000 clones, around 88% seen once. The sequencing input was peripheral blood. These receptors came from a human donor in a cohort sampled during active COVID-19.

The chain links TRBV3-1 (or the pseudogene TRBV3-2) to TRBJ2-7; 8 bases are shared with TRBD2. Germline assignment: CDR1 LGHDT and CDR2 YNNKEL (reference sequence). Germline trimming cut 1 base from V and 6 bases from J; bases unmatched to any gene: 8. The length of the CDR3 is 15 residues. The CDR3 DNA follows: TGTGCCAGCAGCCAAGTTCGAGCGGGGGCGGGCGAGCAGTACTTC. Translated, it gives CASSQVRAGAGEQYF.

The rearrangement links TRBV7-2 to TRBJ1-6; D is possibly TRBD1 (6 bases). The germline CDR1 and CDR2 sequences are SGHTA and FQGNSA. V was shortened by 2 bases and J by 5 bases, with 13 bases between the two germline ends. CDR3 length: 16 amino acids. The CDR3 is CASSLRWRTDNSPLHF. CDR3 nucleotide sequence: TGTGCCAGCAGCTTAAGGTGGCGGACAGATAATTCACCCCTCCACTTT.

The J gene is TRBJ1-1, the V gene TRBV28, with 10 bases fitting TRBD1. Germline-derived CDR1 and CDR2 are MDHEN and SYDVKM. J gave up 4 bases and V 6 bases, and 5 bases lay outside the gene matches. This CDR3 is built from 14 residues. CDR3 region: CASSPTGGRTEAFF. CDR3 coding DNA: TGTGCCAGCAGCCCGACAGGGGGCCGCACTGAAGCTTTCTTT.

This chain connects TRBV4-2 to TRBJ2-7, with 8 bases aligning to TRBD2. CDR1 is LGHNA and CDR2 is YNFKEQ in the germline V gene. V gave up 0 bases and J gave up 4 bases; unmatched junction bases: 14. The CDR3 length is 18 residues. CDR3 amino acids: CASSQDYHNRGGKYEQYF. The CDR3 DNA reads TGTGCCAGCAGCCAAGACTACCACAATCGGGGGGGCAAATACGAGCAGTACTTC.

This chain joins TRBV10-3 and TRBJ2-2; the D gene is possibly TRBD2 (5 bases). With 10 bases removed from V and 6 bases from J, the gap between germline ends came to 21 bases. The CDR3 is made up of 15 amino acids. Germline CDR1 and CDR2: ENHRY and SYGVKD. CDR3 nucleotides: TGTGCCACGGACGGAGGTGGTTCCATCGCCGGGGAGCTGTTTTTT. It specifies CATDGGGSIAGELFF.

The rearrangement joins TRBV3-1 (or the pseudogene TRBV3-2) to TRBJ2-5; weak D call: TRBD2 (6 bases). V shed 2 bases and J shed 3 bases, with 13 bases lying between them. The CDR3 consists of 15 residues. The germline V gene has CDR1 LGHDT and CDR2 YNNKEL (reference sequence). The CDR3 here is CASSQSGRGEETQYF. The CDR3 DNA reads as TGTGCCAGCAGCCAATCTGGGCGGGGAGAAGAGACCCAGTACTTC.

The V call is TRBV29-1, the J call TRBJ2-1; TRBD2 matches 12 bases. From germline, CDR1 is SQVTM and CDR2 ANQGSEA. The CDR3 extends over 14 amino acids. V dropped 5 bases and J dropped 9; count of bases not matched to a gene: 8. CDR3 bases: TGCAGCGTTCGGGCTAGCGGGGGGGCCGGTGAGCAGTTCTTC. This codes for CSVRASGGAGEQFF.

The V gene is TRBV3-1 (or the pseudogene TRBV3-2), the J gene TRBJ2-7, with unresolved D. The CDR3 is made up of 13 amino acids. With 4 bases removed from V and 9 bases from J, the gap between germline ends came to 16 bases. The germline V gene encodes CDR1 LGHDT and CDR2 YNNKEL (reference sequence). CDR3: CASSPRTYPGQYF. CDR3 DNA sequence: TGTGCCAGCAGCCCGCGTACCTACCCTGGGCAGTACTTC.

This clone was found a few times. The chain has TRBV24-1 and TRBJ2-2, with TRBD1 matching over 7 bases. CDR1 KGHDR and CDR2 SFDVKD come from the germline V gene. There are 14 residues in the CDR3. Trimming cost V 4 bases and J 8 bases; bases outside gene matches: 6. The CDR3 sequence is CATSDHRGSGELFF. The CDR3 nucleotides are TGTGCCACCAGTGACCACAGGGGTTCGGGGGAGCTGTTTTTT.

The gene calls are TRBV10-2 and TRBJ2-7; D is possibly TRBD1 (6 bases). The V and J ends lost 8 bases and 5 bases respectively, with 16 bases between them. This CDR3 comprises 13 residues. Germline CDR1 and CDR2: WSHSY and SAAADI. CDR3 loop: CASLDTGRNEQYF. Written as DNA, the CDR3 is TGCGCCAGCTTGGATACAGGGCGAAACGAGCAGTACTTC.